Shown below are 7 T cell receptor beta chains from a single sample sequenced in a study of blood T cell repertoires in COVID-19. The method was immunoSEQ multiplex PCR; TCRdb's version includes in-frame clones alone and lacks a portion of them. The profile shows approximately 97,000 clones, around 73% of them singletons. The sequenced sample was peripheral blood. Receptors were obtained from a man aged 55 to 70 with active or convalescent COVID-19.

This clone has just a few counts. This rearrangement joins TRBV19 to TRBJ2-1; 9 bases line up with TRBD2. The ends lost 1 base at V and 2 bases at J; junction bases unmatched: 3. CDR1 LNHDA and CDR2 SQIVND come from the germline V gene (reference sequence). The CDR3 loop spans 16 amino acids. The CDR3 region is CASSIVGGRAYNEQFF. As DNA, the CDR3 is TGTGCCAGTAGTATAGTAGGCGGGAGGGCCTACAATGAGCAGTTCTTC.

This clone was found a few times. The gene calls are TRBV5-6 and TRBJ2-1; D is possibly TRBD1 (6 bases). CDR3 size: 14 residues. Germline assignment: CDR1 SGHDT and CDR2 YYEEEE. V lost 1 base and J lost 8, with 13 bases in between. The CDR3 region has the DNA TGTGCCAGCAGCTTGAGGAACAGGGTAGATGAGCAGTTCTTC. This sequence encodes CASSLRNRVDEQFF.

This clone was seen a few times. The chain's CDR3 is CASSETGKVANEKLFF. The CDR3 DNA is TGTGCCAGCAGTGAGACAGGGAAGGTGGCTAATGAAAAACTGTTTTTT. The chain carries TRBV2 and TRBJ1-4, with 7 bases fitting TRBD1. The length of the CDR3 is 16 residues. The junction had 7 bases not matched to a gene; V was cut back by 3 bases and J by 3 bases. Germline V gene sequence: CDR1 SNHLY, CDR2 FYNNEI. The complete variable domain, with remaining parts taken from reference TRBV2 and TRBJ1-4, reads EPEVTQTPSHQVTQMGQEVILRCVPISNHLYFYWYRQILGQKVEFLVSFYNNEISEKSEIFDDQFSVERPDGSNFTLKIRSTKLEDSAMYFCASSETGKVANEKLFFGSGTQLSVL.

J is TRBJ2-5 and V is TRBV30, with D unresolved. The V gene's germline CDR1 is GTSNPN and CDR2 SVGIG (reference sequence). Trimming shortened V by 0 bases and J by 5 bases, and 4 bases separated the two germline ends. The CDR3 spans 11 residues. DNA of the CDR3: TGTGCCTGGAGTGTATCGGAGACCCAGTACTTC. Its protein is CAWSVSETQYF.

The CDR3, as DNA: TGTGCCAGTAGTATTGGTAGTGAGCAGTTCTTC. This codes for CASSIGSEQFF. V and J are TRBV19 and TRBJ2-1, with unresolved D. The CDR3 is made up of 11 amino acids. Between the trimmed V and J ends, which lost 3 bases and 9 bases, there was a span of 6 bases. Germline V lookup: CDR1 LNHDA, CDR2 SQIVND (reference sequence).

This chain links TRBV15 with TRBJ1-2; perhaps TRBD1 as D (6 bases). CDR3 length equals 13 residues. Germline lookup yields CDR1 LNHNV and CDR2 YYDKDF (reference sequence). The V gene lost 4 bases and the J gene lost 2 bases, with 8 bases spanning the gap. The CDR3 sequence: CATSKDRNYGYTF. DNA of the CDR3: TGTGCCACCAGCAAGGACAGAAACTATGGCTACACCTTC.

The chain links TRBV11-3 to TRBJ2-2; 7 bases line up with TRBD2. The ends lost 5 bases at V and 3 bases at J; junction bases unmatched: 9. CDR1 is SGHNT and CDR2 is YENEEA in the germline V gene. This CDR3 is 16 amino acids long. The CDR3 reads CASSPSAGRYTGELFF. DNA of the CDR3: TGTGCCAGCAGCCCGTCAGCGGGAAGGTACACCGGGGAGCTGTTTTTT.